The entry below gives a single T cell receptor (beta chain) sequence along with its context. Ten or more counts support this clone. Which antigen it targets is not known. Nothing much larger sits one base from this clone, and base qualities are not available. The entire amount of isolated RNA was reverse transcribed using the High Capacity cDNA Reverse Transcription Kit, so the sequenced TCRB transcripts were expressed ones. Naive, central memory and regulatory T cell samples underwent deep immunoSEQ sequencing, averaging around 3.6 million total reads per sample. Sorted cells were lysed in RLT buffer and RNA was extracted with DNase-treated RNeasy Micro or Mini kits, depending on cell number. To prevent cross-contamination, each cell subset was processed individually, whereas patient and healthy donor samples were processed jointly. The immunoSEQ multiplex PCR was used to amplify TCRB sequences from cDNA, generating 87-bp fragments that spanned the CDR3 region. Sequencing of the amplicons was performed on the Illumina HiSeq platform. As for the authors' bioinformatics: Synthetic template baselines were used to correct PCR bias computationally, reads within Hamming distance 2 were collapsed together, and singletons that could not be merged were discarded. Reads were aligned to IMGT to assign V, D and J genes, CDR3 length, and insertions or deletions at six rearrangement sites. Within each subset, clonotype counts were normalized to sorted cell number, after which true diversity and Gini coefficients were computed with the tcR R package. The overlap coefficient, calculated on TCRB nucleotide sequences, was used to measure repertoire sharing. Held by TCRdb, this immuneACCESS table contains in-frame sequences only and omits some clones. Under half of the omission traces to an unresolved V gene where checked; the cause of the rest is unknown. The DNA gave D and trimming, while V, J and clone size come from that table. The sample records hundreds of thousands of clones, under 8.5% of which are singletons. Clones ranked in the top ten supply 0.44% of the sample.

The source of the sample is a study of beta chain features in type 1 diabetes (dated by TCRdb to between 2017 and 2018). For the study in its entirety: Mean age, gender distribution, total cell number and subset yield did not differ between patients and healthy donors. Whereas all 30 or so donors provided naive and central memory subsets, regulatory and stem cell-like memory subsets were isolated from just 8 patients and about eight healthy donors. In the study, TCRB repertoires of sorted circulating CD4+ T cell subsets from recently diagnosed type 1 diabetes patients were compared with those of matched healthy donors. Across all samples, about 110 million sorted cells were examined, and cell number per subset correlated strongly with RNA yield.

For this chain, trimming is 3 bases at the V end and 8 bases at the J end, and the number of junction bases without a gene match is 9. Looking up the germline V gene yields CDR1 SGHTA and CDR2 FQGNSA. The CDR3 starts with the cysteine, ends with the phenylalanine, and has 15 residues. Only the CDR3 DNA is retained, 45 bases long and in frame from the first base. The full study reports these points: At VDJ recombination sites, patients with type 1 diabetes made fewer insertions and deleted more nucleotides, a pattern implying thymic rearrangement abnormalities. PCR may preferentially amplify shorter templates, but because patient and control samples were amplified and corrected together, any resulting skew would affect both groups equally. Naive, central memory and regulatory TCRB repertoires appeared to be more alike among patients than among healthy donors. In all four CD4+ subsets, TCRB CDR3 length was moderately but significantly shorter in type 1 diabetes patients. Because cDNA was sequenced instead of genomic DNA, activated cells with high expression could be over-represented, although the groups did not differ in activation or CD3 levels. Only small numbers of individuals were included in the HLA sub-analyses, which left unresolved whether HLA type had any influence on TCRB rearrangement.

Each donor gave one peripheral blood draw, averaging roughly 100 mL, which was collected into heparinised tubes. Naive, central memory, regulatory and stem cell-like memory CD4+ T cells were sorted on a BD FACSAria II using a panel including CD45RO, CCR7, CD25, CD127, CD95 and CD27. Purity was above 95% for every sorted population. PBMCs were separated immediately by Lymphoprep density gradient centrifugation and were stained directly, without being cultured. So that batch effects would be minimized, each experiment stained and sorted samples in pairs, pairing one healthy donor with one patient. The sequence came from a woman under 30 in good health. Sequencing was done on a sample of central memory CD4+ T cells from blood. The rearranged segments are TRBV7-2 and TRBJ1-3; the central 8 bases match TRBD1. The nucleotides read TGTGCCAGCAGCTTGGGGCAGGGGGCAATATACACCATATATTTT. Its translation reads: CASSLGQGAIYTIYF.